This passage covers 22 T cell receptor beta chains from one sample sequenced in a study of T cells expressing NK-cell markers (dated by TCRdb to about 2020). The library came from 5' RACE. The sequencer was an Illumina HiSeq 2000. Through TCRdb reprocessing, the reads give one entry per CDR3 protein sequence; DNA is omitted. The sample's table lists a count of hundreds of thousands of distinct CDR3 sequences. The ten most abundant clones make up 4% to 5% of the sample. Source material: blood T cells: a sorted CD56 or NKG2C T cell subset, CD4+ or CD8+ T cells, or bulk PBMC T cells (not recorded which). Receptors originate from a woman between 18 and 69 years old in good health.

V gene TRBV5-1 combines with J gene TRBJ2-2; TCRdb designates TRBD1, a call that cannot be tested without DNA. The CDR3 is 15 amino acids. Germline assignment: CDR1 SGHRS and CDR2 YFSETQ. CDR3 in amino acids: CASSLAGQGYGELFF. The whole variable domain, filled in from reference TRBV5-1 and TRBJ2-2, reads KAGVTQTPRYLIKTRGQQVTLSCSPISGHRSVSWYQQTPGQGLQFLFEYFSETQRNKGNFPGRFSGRQFSNSRSEMNVSTLELGDSALYLCASSLAGQGYGELFFGEGSRLTVL.

The V and J genes are TRBV24-1 and TRBJ2-5. Germline lookup yields CDR1 KGHDR and CDR2 SFDVKD. This CDR3 has 11 residues. The CDR3 reads CATSAAETQYF.

The V gene is TRBV20-1, the J gene TRBJ2-1; the D call from TCRdb, TRBD2, cannot be confirmed without DNA. This CDR3 has 15 amino acids. Germline loops: CDR1 DFQATT, CDR2 SNEGSKA (reference sequence). The chain's CDR3 is CSAPTSAGSYNEQFF.

The V gene is TRBV24-1, the J gene TRBJ1-2; TCRdb names TRBD1, which stays unverified in the absence of DNA. The germline V gene has CDR1 KGHDR and CDR2 SFDVKD. The CDR3 loop spans 14 amino acids. The CDR3 sequence: CATSDPAGTYGYTF.

The V gene is TRBV5-1, the J gene TRBJ1-5. CDR3 size: 14 residues. The germline V gene encodes CDR1 SGHRS and CDR2 YFSETQ. This chain's CDR3 is CASSWDPSNQPQHF.

The chain is built from TRBV20-1 and TRBJ2-4; the D gene TCRdb calls, TRBD2, cannot be checked with no DNA. Germline assignment: CDR1 DFQATT and CDR2 SNEGSKA (reference sequence). CDR3 length equals 15 residues. The CDR3 sequence is CSASGLAGTQNIQYF.

V gene TRBV5-8 combines with J gene TRBJ2-1; TCRdb's D call, TRBD2, is unchecked because there is no DNA. The CDR3 consists of 14 residues. Per germline, CDR1 SGHTS and CDR2 YDEGEE. CDR3: CASLAGLSYNEQFF.

The chain joins TRBV20-1 to TRBJ2-3; TCRdb proposes TRBD2, but this gene call is untestable without DNA. CDR1 is DFQATT and CDR2 is SNEGSKA in the germline V gene (reference sequence). The CDR3 spans 15 residues. The CDR3 region is CSARDPKRGPDTQYF.

This rearrangement joins TRBV6-2 or TRBV6-3 to TRBJ2-7; the D call from TCRdb, TRBD2, cannot be confirmed without DNA. CDR3 length: 15 residues. Germline V gene lookup returns CDR1 MNHEY and CDR2 SVGEGT. The CDR3: CASNPSGRSAYEQYF.

The V gene is TRBV16, the J gene TRBJ1-3. Germline loops: CDR1 KGHSY, CDR2 FQNENV. CDR3 length: 15 residues. The CDR3 sequence: CASSQSGSSGNTIYF.

The chain recombines TRBV28 with TRBJ2-2. The germline gives CDR1 MDHEN, CDR2 SYDVKM. The CDR3 has 14 amino acids. This chain's CDR3 is CASSRGVLTGELFF. The full variable domain, its missing parts supplied by reference TRBV28 and TRBJ2-2, is DVKVTQSSRYLVKRTGEKVFLECVQDMDHENMFWYRQDPGLGLRLIYFSYDVKMKEKGDIPEGYSVSREKKERFSLILESASTNQTSMYLCASSRGVLTGELFFGEGSRLTVL.

CDR3 protein: CATSRDRPLAGARDTQYF. The J gene is TRBJ2-3, the V gene TRBV15; the TCRdb call, TRBD2, lacks DNA for checking. This CDR3 has 18 residues. The V gene's germline CDR1 is LNHNV and CDR2 YYDKDF (reference sequence).

The V and J genes are TRBV12-3 or TRBV12-4 and TRBJ2-1; checking the TCRdb D call of TRBD2 is not possible without DNA. The CDR3 loop spans 17 amino acids. CDR3 sequence: CASSPVSGRPSYNEQFF.

This sequence joins TRBV28 and TRBJ2-7; TCRdb proposes TRBD1, but this gene call is untestable without DNA. The CDR3 contains 14 residues. The germline V gene has CDR1 MDHEN and CDR2 SYDVKM. The CDR3 spells CASSRQGSTYEQYF.

The chain couples TRBV7-9 to TRBJ1-1; TCRdb lists TRBD1, though no DNA is available to test this call. The CDR3 has 14 residues. In germline, CDR1 is SEHNR, CDR2 FQNEAQ (reference sequence). The CDR3 spells CASSPNRENTEAFF.

This sequence joins TRBV3-1 and TRBJ1-1; TCRdb reports TRBD1, a call that lacks DNA to check it against. Germline assignment: CDR1 LGHDT and CDR2 YNNKEL (reference sequence). The CDR3 runs to 15 residues. The CDR3 loop reads CASSPTNRVFTEAFF.

The chain combines TRBV20-1 with TRBJ2-3; TCRdb returns TRBD1, unconfirmable since there is no DNA. Germline CDR1 and CDR2: DFQATT and SNEGSKA (reference sequence). The CDR3 has 15 residues. CDR3 loop: CSAREGAGLTDTQYF.

The rearrangement uses TRBV5-1 and TRBJ2-7; the D call of TRBD2 rests on TCRdb alone, since no DNA is present to check it. CDR1 and CDR2 from the germline V gene are SGHRS and YFSETQ. The CDR3 has 15 amino acids. CDR3 loop: CASSLVAGSSYEQYF.

The chain combines TRBV21-1 with TRBJ1-2. TRBV21-1 is deemed a pseudogene. The CDR3 loop spans 17 amino acids. The CDR3 sequence: CASSNPLGGGGPYGYTF.

The V and J genes are TRBV7-2 and TRBJ2-7; lacking DNA, the TRBD1 call made by TCRdb goes unchecked. The germline V gene has CDR1 SGHTA and CDR2 FQGNSA. The CDR3 sequence is 14 residues long. CDR3 sequence reads: CASSLRRQNYEQYF.

CDR3 in amino acids: CSARGSSGGPTSTDTQYF. The chain links TRBV20-1 to TRBJ2-3; TCRdb's assignment of TRBD2 cannot be checked, as there is no DNA. Germline V gene sequence: CDR1 DFQATT, CDR2 SNEGSKA (reference sequence). The CDR3 sequence is 18 residues long.

The rearrangement links TRBV4-2 to TRBJ2-1; TCRdb selects TRBD2, and the lack of DNA leaves this call unchecked. The CDR3 has 15 residues. In germline, CDR1 is LGHNA, CDR2 YNFKEQ. Here the CDR3 reads CASSQEAAGMDEQFF.